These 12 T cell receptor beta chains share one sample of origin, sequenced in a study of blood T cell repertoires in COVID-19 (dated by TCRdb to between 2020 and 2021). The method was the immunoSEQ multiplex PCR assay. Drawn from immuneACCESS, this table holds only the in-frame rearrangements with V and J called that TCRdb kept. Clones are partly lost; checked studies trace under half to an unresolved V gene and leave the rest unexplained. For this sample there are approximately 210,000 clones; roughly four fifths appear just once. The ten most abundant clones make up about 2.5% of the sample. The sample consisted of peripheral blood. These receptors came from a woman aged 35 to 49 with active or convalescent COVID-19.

CDR3 bases: TGTGCCAGCAGCCAAGCCGGGGGGTTAATGGCTGAAGCTTTCTTT. Amino acid sequence: CASSQAGGLMAEAFF. The chain couples TRBV3-1 (or the pseudogene TRBV3-2) to TRBJ1-1; D may be TRBD1 (5 bases). Trimming removed 1 base at V and 6 bases at J, with 15 bases between. This CDR3 is built from 15 residues. The germline CDR1 and CDR2 sequences are LGHDT and YNNKEL (reference sequence).

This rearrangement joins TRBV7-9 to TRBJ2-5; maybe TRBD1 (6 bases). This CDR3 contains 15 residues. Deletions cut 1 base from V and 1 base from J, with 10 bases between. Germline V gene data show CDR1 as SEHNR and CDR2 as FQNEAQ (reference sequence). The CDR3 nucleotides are TGTGCCAGCAGCTTAGGCGACAGGTTCCAAGAGACCCAGTACTTC. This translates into CASSLGDRFQETQYF.

The CDR3 sequence: CASSPILGGVGSNEKLFF. The DNA for the CDR3 is TGTGCCAGCAGCCCCATCCTGGGGGGGGTGGGCTCTAATGAAAAACTGTTTTTT. J is TRBJ1-4 and V is TRBV7-2, with D possibly being TRBD1 (5 bases). Trimming cost V 5 bases and J 3 bases, with 22 bases left between them. Germline CDR1 is SGHTA and CDR2 is FQGNSA. The CDR3 is 18 residues long.

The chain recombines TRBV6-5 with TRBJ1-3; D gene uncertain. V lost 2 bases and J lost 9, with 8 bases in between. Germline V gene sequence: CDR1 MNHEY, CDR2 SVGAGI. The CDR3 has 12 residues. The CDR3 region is CASSYNSGTIYF. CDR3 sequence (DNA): TGTGCCAGCAGTTACAACAGCGGCACCATATATTTT.

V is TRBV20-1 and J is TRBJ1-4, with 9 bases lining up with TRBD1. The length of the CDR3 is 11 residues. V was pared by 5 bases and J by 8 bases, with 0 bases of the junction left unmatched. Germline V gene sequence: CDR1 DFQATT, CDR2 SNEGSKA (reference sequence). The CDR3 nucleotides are TGCAGTGCTGGACAGGGGGAAAAACTGTTTTTT. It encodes CSAGQGEKLFF.

As DNA, the CDR3 is TGTGCCAGTAGTACGACGGGCGGGGACACCGGGGAGCTGTTTTTT. Encoded protein: CASSTTGGDTGELFF. The chain has TRBV19 and TRBJ2-2; maybe TRBD2 (6 bases). V lost 4 bases to trimming and J lost 3 bases, with 12 bases between them. The length of the CDR3 is 15 residues. Germline V gives CDR1 LNHDA, CDR2 SQIVND (reference sequence).

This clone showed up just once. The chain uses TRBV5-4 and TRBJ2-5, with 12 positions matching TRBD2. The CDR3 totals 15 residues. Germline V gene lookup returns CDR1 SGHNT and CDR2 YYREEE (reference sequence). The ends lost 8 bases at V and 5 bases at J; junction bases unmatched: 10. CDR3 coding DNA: TGTGCCAGACGGACTAGCGGGGATATAATGGAGACCCAGTACTTC. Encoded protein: CARRTSGDIMETQYF.

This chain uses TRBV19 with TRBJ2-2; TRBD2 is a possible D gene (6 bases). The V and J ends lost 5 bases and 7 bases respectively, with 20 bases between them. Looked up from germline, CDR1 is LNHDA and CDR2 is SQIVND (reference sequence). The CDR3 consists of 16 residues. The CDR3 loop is CASSWGRSRRDGELFF. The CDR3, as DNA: TGTGCCAGTAGTTGGGGCCGAAGTCGGAGGGACGGGGAGCTGTTTTTT.

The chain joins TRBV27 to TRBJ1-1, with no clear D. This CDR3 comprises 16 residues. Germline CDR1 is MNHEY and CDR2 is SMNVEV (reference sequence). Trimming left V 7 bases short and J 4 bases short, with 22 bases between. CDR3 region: CASTSLGGFRGTEAFF. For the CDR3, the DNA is TGTGCCAGCACCTCGTTGGGTGGGTTCCGAGGCACTGAAGCTTTCTTT.

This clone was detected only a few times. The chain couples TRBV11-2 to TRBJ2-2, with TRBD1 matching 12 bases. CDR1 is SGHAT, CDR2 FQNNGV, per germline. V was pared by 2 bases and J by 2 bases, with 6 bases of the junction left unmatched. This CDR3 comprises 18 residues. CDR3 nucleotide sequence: TGTGCCAGCAGCTTAAGAGGGACAGGGGGCCTTAACACCGGGGAGCTGTTTTTT. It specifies CASSLRGTGGLNTGELFF.

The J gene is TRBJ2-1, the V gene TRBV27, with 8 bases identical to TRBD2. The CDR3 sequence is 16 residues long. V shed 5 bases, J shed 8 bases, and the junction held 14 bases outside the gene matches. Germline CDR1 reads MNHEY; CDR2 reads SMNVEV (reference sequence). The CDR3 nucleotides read TGTGCCAGCAGTATAACCGGGACTAGTTCCCCCCATGAGCAGTTCTTC. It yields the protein CASSITGTSSPHEQFF.

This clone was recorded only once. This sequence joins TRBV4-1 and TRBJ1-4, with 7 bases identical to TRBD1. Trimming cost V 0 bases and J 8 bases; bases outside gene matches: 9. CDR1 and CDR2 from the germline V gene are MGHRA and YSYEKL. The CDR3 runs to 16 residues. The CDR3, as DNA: TGCGCCAGCAGCCAAGAGCGCCGAAGGGACAGCGAAAAACTGTTTTTT. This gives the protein CASSQERRRDSEKLFF.